These 28 T cell receptor beta chains share one sample of origin, sequenced in a study of shared clonotypes between healthy human individuals. Only in-frame clones appear in the TCRdb table, and some are missing; sequencing was by immunoSEQ multiplex PCR. The sample yields about 610,000 clones, approximately 97% seen once. Sequenced: naive CD4+ T cells sorted from blood. Subset specified: CD45RA+ positively selected. These receptors were obtained from a woman aged 25 to 39 in good health.

The genes are TRBV10-3 and TRBJ2-7, with a tentative D call TRBD1 (6 bases). CDR3 length: 15 residues. Germline V CDR1 and CDR2: ENHRY, SYGVKD. The germline V and J ends were trimmed by 3 bases and 3 bases, with 15 bases remaining between them. The CDR3 nucleotides are TGTGCCATCAGTGACGGGACACGGGTAGTCTACGAGCAGTACTTC. Translated, it gives CAISDGTRVVYEQYF.

The J gene is TRBJ2-5, the V gene TRBV28; D unclear. This CDR3 has 11 amino acids. The ends were cut back, 5 bases at V and 2 bases at J, with 3 bases in the middle. Germline-derived CDR1 and CDR2 are MDHEN and SYDVKM. For the CDR3, the DNA is TGTGCCAGCAGTAATCAAGAGACCCAGTACTTC. Its protein is CASSNQETQYF.

The chain joins TRBV28 to TRBJ1-2; 9 bases map to TRBD1. This CDR3 is built from 13 residues. The V segment lost 4 bases and the J segment 5 bases; nucleotides outside the gene matches: 2. Germline V lookup: CDR1 MDHEN, CDR2 SYDVKM. The CDR3 DNA reads as TGTGCCAGCAGTTACGGACAGGGGTATGGCTACACCTTC. This gives the protein CASSYGQGYGYTF.

The V gene is TRBV7-2, the J gene TRBJ2-7; D is possibly TRBD1 (6 bases). Trimming stripped 2 bases from V and 3 bases from J, with 11 bases between. Germline V gene sequence: CDR1 SGHTA, CDR2 FQGNSA. The CDR3 is 14 amino acids. CDR3 residues: CASSLQGPHYEQYF. Here the CDR3 DNA reads TGTGCCAGCAGCTTACAGGGGCCCCACTACGAGCAGTACTTC.

CDR3 protein: CASSQSLRRDRVSSNQPQHF. DNA of the CDR3: TGCGCCAGCAGTCAATCCCTCCGCCGGGACAGGGTATCGAGCAATCAGCCCCAGCATTTT. The chain joins TRBV23-1 to TRBJ1-5; 9 positions agree with TRBD1. TRBV23-1 is noted as an ORF with a role that remains uncertain. Losses at the gene ends were 0 bases for V and 1 base for J; bases not matched to a gene: 13. The CDR3 consists of 20 residues.

Notes on this clone: Other DNA variants within this sample encode the same CDR3. J is TRBJ2-1 and V is TRBV28, with D perhaps TRBD1 or TRBD2 (5 bases each). Per germline, CDR1 MDHEN and CDR2 SYDVKM. V shed 2 bases and J shed 0 bases, with 11 bases lying between them. The CDR3 has 16 amino acids. CDR3 in DNA: TGTGCCAGCAGTTTAGGGGGTCTTAGCTCCTACAATGAGCAGTTCTTC. Its protein product is CASSLGGLSSYNEQFF.

This CDR3 is CASSPRGPGQETQYF. In DNA, the CDR3 is TGTGCCAGCAGCCCCAGGGGCCCGGGCCAAGAGACCCAGTACTTC. V and J are TRBV7-8 and TRBJ2-5, with D possibly being TRBD1 (6 bases). CDR1 SGHVS and CDR2 FQNEAQ come from the germline V gene. The germline V and J ends were trimmed by 5 bases and 1 base, with 14 bases remaining between them. The CDR3 loop spans 15 amino acids.

The chain couples TRBV5-1 to TRBJ1-1, with unresolved D. The V gene lost 5 bases and the J gene lost 5 bases, with 10 bases spanning the gap. CDR1 is SGHRS and CDR2 is YFSETQ in the germline V gene. The CDR3 runs 12 residues. CDR3 in DNA: TGCGCCAGCAGGTACAGTGAAACTGAAGCTTTCTTT. Residues: CASRYSETEAFF.

This clone has a single count. The V call is TRBV10-3, the J call TRBJ2-5, with D maybe TRBD2 (6 bases). V was trimmed by 10 bases and J by 0 bases, leaving 12 bases between them. In germline, CDR1 is ENHRY, CDR2 SYGVKD. The CDR3 has 13 residues. CDR3 sequence: CATRTGDQETQYF. Here the CDR3 DNA reads TGTGCCACCCGTACGGGGGACCAAGAGACCCAGTACTTC.

The V gene is TRBV6-1, the J gene TRBJ2-7; D unresolved. From germline, CDR1 is MNHNS and CDR2 SASEGT. V was pared by 5 bases and J by 0 bases, with 11 bases between. The CDR3 loop spans 14 amino acids. In DNA form, the CDR3 reads TGTGCCAGCAGTCGTACGGTCAGCTCCTACGAGCAGTACTTC. Translation gives CASSRTVSSYEQYF.

The chain couples TRBV6-5 to TRBJ1-1; D gene uncertain. Germline values: CDR1 MNHEY, CDR2 SVGAGI. The CDR3 consists of 12 residues. The V gene lost 7 bases and the J gene lost 0 bases, with 6 bases spanning the gap. CDR3 region: CASKRLNTEAFF. The CDR3 DNA follows: TGTGCCAGCAAGCGGCTGAACACTGAAGCTTTCTTT.

This chain connects TRBV27 to TRBJ1-6; D call uncertain. The CDR3 extends over 11 amino acids. Germline CDR1 and CDR2: MNHEY and SMNVEV (reference sequence). Trimming removed 7 bases at V and 9 bases at J, with 7 bases between. CDR3 residues: CASKVSSPLHF. The CDR3 coding sequence is TGTGCCAGCAAAGTGAGTTCACCCCTCCACTTT.

The V call is TRBV19, the J call TRBJ2-1, with 9 nucleotides matching TRBD2. The CDR3 covers 16 residues. V trimming: 6 bases; J trimming: 3 bases; junction bases outside the gene matches: 9. Germline assignment: CDR1 LNHDA and CDR2 SQIVND (reference sequence). CDR3 sequence (DNA): TGTGCCAGTAGCTACTCGGGACTAGCAGACTACAATGAGCAGTTCTTC. Protein product: CASSYSGLADYNEQFF.

The chain links TRBV27 to TRBJ1-5, with D unresolved. The CDR3 runs 15 residues. Germline CDR1 and CDR2: MNHEY and SMNVEV (reference sequence). V was clipped by 1 base and J by 1 base, with 8 bases between them. The CDR3 DNA sequence: TGTGCCAGCAGTTTATACCCGGGAAGCAATCAGCCCCAGCATTTT. It encodes CASSLYPGSNQPQHF.

As to this clone: At the DNA level, this CDR3 is encoded by other sequences in the same sample as well. The V call is TRBV10-3, the J call TRBJ2-3; D is ambiguous. The V end was cut by 6 bases, the J end by 1 base, with 5 bases between. Germline-derived CDR1 and CDR2 are ENHRY and SYGVKD. The CDR3 contains 12 residues. As DNA, the CDR3 is TGTGCCATCAGCGAGGGCACAGATACGCAGTATTTT. Encoded protein: CAISEGTDTQYF.

The chain joins TRBV7-3 to TRBJ2-7; 7 bases map to TRBD1. Germline assignment: CDR1 SGHTA and CDR2 FQGTGA. The CDR3 has 12 residues. J lost 6 bases, V lost 5 bases, and 4 bases had no gene match. DNA of the CDR3: TGTGCCAGCAGCCACCCAGGGGGCGAGCAGTACTTC. Residues: CASSHPGGEQYF.

The rearrangement links TRBV7-6 to TRBJ2-7; D might be TRBD1 or TRBD2, each matching 5 bases. Germline values: CDR1 SGHVS, CDR2 FNYEAQ. The V and J ends lost 5 bases and 4 bases respectively, with 21 bases between them. The CDR3 runs to 16 residues. CDR3: CASSPRPGGEEYEQYF. The CDR3 DNA reads as TGTGCCAGCAGCCCACGACCTGGGGGAGAAGAATACGAGCAGTACTTC. The full variable domain, with the rest looked up from reference TRBV7-6 and TRBJ2-7, is GAGVSQSPRYKVTKRGQDVALRCDPISGHVSLYWYRQALGQGPEFLTYFNYEAQQDKSGLPNDRFSAERPEGSISTLTIQRTEQRDSAMYRCASSPRPGGEEYEQYFGPGTRLTVT.

The J gene is TRBJ2-3, the V gene TRBV27; D gene ambiguous. CDR3 length: 16 amino acids. Germline V gene data show CDR1 as MNHEY and CDR2 as SMNVEV (reference sequence). Trimming cost V 6 bases and J 4 bases, with 20 bases left between them. The CDR3: CASSRSRTELSDTQYF. The CDR3 coding sequence is TGTGCCAGCAGCCGTTCGAGGACCGAATTGTCAGATACGCAGTATTTT.

The chain has TRBV4-2 and TRBJ2-7, with TRBD2 identical over 9 bases. The J segment lost 3 bases and the V segment lost 3 bases, leaving 9 bases of the junction unmatched. Germline CDR1 is LGHNA and CDR2 is YNFKEQ. There are 16 residues in the CDR3. The DNA of the CDR3 is TGTGCCAGCAGCCATAGCGGGAGAGGGGTATACTACGAGCAGTACTTC. Protein sequence: CASSHSGRGVYYEQYF.

The rearrangement joins TRBV19 to TRBJ1-1; 9 bases align to TRBD1. Per germline, CDR1 LNHDA and CDR2 SQIVND (reference sequence). The CDR3 runs 15 residues. With 4 bases clipped from V and 0 bases from J, the junction kept 3 bases outside the gene matches. Here the CDR3 reads CASSKGQGLNTEAFF. CDR3 DNA sequence: TGTGCCAGTAGTAAGGGACAGGGCTTGAACACTGAAGCTTTCTTT. Complete variable domain (other parts from reference TRBV19 and TRBJ1-1): DGGITQSPKYLFRKEGQNVTLSCEQNLNHDAMYWYRQDPGQGLRLIYYSQIVNDFQKGDIAEGYSVSREKKESFPLTVTSAQKNPTAFYLCASSKGQGLNTEAFFGQGTRLTVV.

This clone appeared a single time. The V call is TRBV5-4, the J call TRBJ2-2; D remains ambiguous. The V end lost 4 bases, the J end lost 7 bases, and 8 bases lay between the germline ends. Germline CDR1 and CDR2: SGHNT and YYREEE (reference sequence). There are 12 residues in the CDR3. The CDR3: CASSPSSGELFF. The DNA of the CDR3 is TGTGCCAGCAGCCCCAGTAGCGGGGAGCTGTTTTTT.

This chain connects TRBV28 to TRBJ1-1; no definite D call. This CDR3 is 13 amino acids long. CDR1 and CDR2 from the germline V gene are MDHEN and SYDVKM. Trimming took off 5 bases at V and 8 bases at J, with 15 bases between the two ends. CDR3 DNA: TGTGCCAGCAGTAGCAACATGCTATTGGAAGCTTTCTTT. It translates to CASSSNMLLEAFF.

The V gene is TRBV4-2, the J gene TRBJ2-4; TRBD2 agrees at 10 bases. Germline CDR1 is LGHNA and CDR2 is YNFKEQ. This CDR3 has 17 amino acids. With V trimmed by 0 bases and J by 6 bases, 8 bases remained unmatched. In DNA form, the CDR3 reads TGTGCCAGCAGCCAAGATGGGGCTAGCGGGAGTGGAAACATTCAGTACTTC. Its translation: CASSQDGASGSGNIQYF.

In regard to this clone: The same CDR3 also results from other DNA sequences found in this sample. V usage is TRBV5-1 and J usage is TRBJ2-7, with TRBD1 matching 8 bases. Germline CDR1 reads SGHRS; CDR2 reads YFSETQ. CDR3 size: 14 residues. Unmatched junction bases numbered 4, after V lost 3 bases and J lost 2 bases. CDR3 coding DNA: TGCGCCAGCAGCTCGGGGACAGGAACCTACGAGCAGTACTTC. It yields the protein CASSSGTGTYEQYF. The full variable domain, its missing parts supplied by reference TRBV5-1 and TRBJ2-7, is KAGVTQTPRYLIKTRGQQVTLSCSPISGHRSVSWYQQTPGQGLQFLFEYFSETQRNKGNFPGRFSGRQFSNSRSEMNVSTLELGDSALYLCASSSGTGTYEQYFGPGTRLTVT.

Notes on this clone: The same CDR3 also results from other DNA sequences found in this sample. The chain recombines TRBV28 with TRBJ2-7, with a weak D call TRBD1 (5 bases). The CDR3 is 12 residues long. The germline CDR1 and CDR2 sequences are MDHEN and SYDVKM. V was clipped by 6 bases and J by 3 bases, with 9 bases between them. The CDR3 protein is CASSFRVYEQYF. The CDR3 nucleotides are TGTGCCAGCAGCTTCAGGGTCTACGAGCAGTACTTC.

The J gene is TRBJ2-7, the V gene TRBV15, with 7 bases that match TRBD2. Trimming cost V 1 base and J 2 bases; bases outside gene matches: 8. This CDR3 spans 16 amino acids. Germline V gene sequence: CDR1 LNHNV, CDR2 YYDKDF (reference sequence). CDR3 DNA sequence: TGTGCCACCAGCAGAGTTGGGGGGGGACTAACCTACGAGCAGTACTTC. This encodes CATSRVGGGLTYEQYF.

This chain joins TRBV7-9 and TRBJ2-3; weak D call: TRBD1 (5 bases). This CDR3 has 12 residues. The V gene lost 5 bases and the J gene lost 14 bases, with 17 bases spanning the gap. Germline loops: CDR1 SEHNR, CDR2 FQNEAQ (reference sequence). The DNA of the CDR3 is TGTGCCAGCAGCCCTGACAGTTGGGGCGCGTATTTT. Translated, it gives CASSPDSWGAYF.

This chain uses TRBV5-4 with TRBJ2-1; no clear D gene. This CDR3 comprises 12 residues. Germline V CDR1 and CDR2: SGHNT, YYREEE (reference sequence). Trimming shortened V by 4 bases and J by 8 bases, and 10 bases separated the two germline ends. CDR3 DNA: TGTGCCAGCAGCAATTGGCTGGATGAGCAGTTCTTC. Encoded protein: CASSNWLDEQFF.